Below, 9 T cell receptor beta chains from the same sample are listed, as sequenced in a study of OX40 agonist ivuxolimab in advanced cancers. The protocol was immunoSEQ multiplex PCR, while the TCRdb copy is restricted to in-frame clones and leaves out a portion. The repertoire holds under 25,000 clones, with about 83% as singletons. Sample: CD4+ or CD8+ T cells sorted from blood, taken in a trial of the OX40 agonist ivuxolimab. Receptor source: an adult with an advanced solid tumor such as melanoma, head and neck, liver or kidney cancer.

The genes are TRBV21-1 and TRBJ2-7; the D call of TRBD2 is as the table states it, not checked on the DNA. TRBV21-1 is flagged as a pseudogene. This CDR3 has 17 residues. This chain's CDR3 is CASSKPQLAGDSGEQYF. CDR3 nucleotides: TGTGCCAGCAGCAAACCTCAACTAGCGGGAGATTCGGGCGAGCAGTACTTC.

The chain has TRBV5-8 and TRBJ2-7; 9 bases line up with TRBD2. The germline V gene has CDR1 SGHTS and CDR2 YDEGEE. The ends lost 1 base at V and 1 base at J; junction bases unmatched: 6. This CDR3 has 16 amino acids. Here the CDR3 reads CASSLRGLATSYEQYF. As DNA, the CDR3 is TGTGCCAGCAGCTTGAGGGGACTAGCCACATCCTACGAGCAGTACTTC.

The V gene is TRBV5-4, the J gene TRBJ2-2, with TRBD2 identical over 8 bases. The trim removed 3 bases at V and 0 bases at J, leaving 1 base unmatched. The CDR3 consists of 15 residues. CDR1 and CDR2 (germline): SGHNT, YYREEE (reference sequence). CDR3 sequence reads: CASSSGLANTGELFF. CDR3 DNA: TGTGCCAGCAGCTCGGGACTAGCGAACACCGGGGAGCTGTTTTTT.

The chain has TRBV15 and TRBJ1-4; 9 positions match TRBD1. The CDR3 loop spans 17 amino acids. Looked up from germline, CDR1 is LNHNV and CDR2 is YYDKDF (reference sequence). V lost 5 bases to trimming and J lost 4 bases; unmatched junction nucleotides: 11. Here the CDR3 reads CATSFQVGGQGNEKLFF. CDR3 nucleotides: TGTGCCACCAGCTTCCAGGTCGGGGGACAGGGTAATGAAAAACTGTTTTTT.

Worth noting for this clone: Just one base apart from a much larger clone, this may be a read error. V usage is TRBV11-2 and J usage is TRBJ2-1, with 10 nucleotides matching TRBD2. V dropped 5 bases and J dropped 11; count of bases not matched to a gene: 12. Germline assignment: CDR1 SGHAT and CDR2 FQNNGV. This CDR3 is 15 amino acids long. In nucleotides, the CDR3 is TGTGCCAGCAGCCCTAGCAGGACTAGCGGAAATAAGCAGTTCTTC. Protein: CASSPSRTSGNKQFF.

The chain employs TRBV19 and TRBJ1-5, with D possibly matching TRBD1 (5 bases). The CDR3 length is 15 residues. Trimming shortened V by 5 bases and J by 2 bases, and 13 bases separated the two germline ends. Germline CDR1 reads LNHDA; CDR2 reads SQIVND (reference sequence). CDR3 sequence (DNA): TGTGCCAGTAGTTTCTCAGGGACGGGCAATCAGCCCCAGCATTTT. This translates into CASSFSGTGNQPQHF.

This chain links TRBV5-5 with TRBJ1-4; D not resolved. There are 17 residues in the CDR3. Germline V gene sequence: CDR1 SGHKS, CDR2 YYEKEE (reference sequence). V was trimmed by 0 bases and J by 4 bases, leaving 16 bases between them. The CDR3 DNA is TGTGCCAGCAGCTTGGCCCTCCCCAAGGGTATTAATGAAAAACTGTTTTTT. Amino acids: CASSLALPKGINEKLFF.

Written as DNA, the CDR3 is TGCAGCGTTGAAGCCTGGGGACAGGCCTACGAGCAGTACTTC. Protein: CSVEAWGQAYEQYF. The chain couples TRBV29-1 to TRBJ2-7; 8 bases line up with TRBD1. CDR1 and CDR2 (germline): SQVTM, ANQGSEA. The CDR3 consists of 14 residues. V was clipped by 1 base and J by 2 bases; unmatched bases: 4.

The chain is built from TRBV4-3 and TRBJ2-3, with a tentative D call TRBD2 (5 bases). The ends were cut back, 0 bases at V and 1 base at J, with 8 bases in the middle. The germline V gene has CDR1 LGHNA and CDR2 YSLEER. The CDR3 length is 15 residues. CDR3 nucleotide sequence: TGCGCCAGCAGCCAAGATCGGGGAGGCACAGATACGCAGTATTTT. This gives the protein CASSQDRGGTDTQYF.